This T cell receptor beta chain was sequenced during a study of blood T cell repertoires in COVID-19. Study-wide background: From the United States, Italy and Spain came samples of acute and convalescent COVID-19. In each case, the material was cDNA or gDNA derived from T cells, B-cell-depleted T cells, or PBMCs.

In the study's own analysis: The assay estimated nucleated cells by amplifying reference gene primers. The protocol was immunoSEQ multiplex PCR, while the TCRdb copy is restricted to in-frame clones and leaves out a portion. V, J and clone size are those of that table, while D and trimming were read from the DNA. Found here are around 250,000 clones, more than 70% of them singletons; the top ten hold around 2%. The CDR3 has 14 residues. The germline CDR1 and CDR2 sequences are SEHNR and FQNEAQ (reference sequence). Trimming left V 1 base short and J 2 bases short, with 7 bases between. Across 20 to 25 US areas, participants ranged in age from about 18 to 100 years.

This sequence was found in a woman aged 45-65 years who had recovered from COVID-19. This chain uses TRBV7-9 with TRBJ2-3; D not resolved. Sequencing input: PBMCs or T cells enriched from blood (not recorded which). In DNA, the CDR3 is TGTGCCAGCAGCTTAGTCCCTAACACAGATACGCAGTATTTT. Translating it yields CASSLVPNTDTQYF.